The 17 T cell receptor beta chains given below trace back to one sample, sequenced in a study of response to subunit inactivated influenza vaccine. MiXCR, applied by TCRdb to the RT-PCR reads, yields one record per CDR3 protein. This table holds about 540,000 distinct CDR3 sequences, 13% to 15% found once. The source was PBMCs from blood, collected 11 to 12 days after vaccination. Every receptor here comes from a man in his fifties or sixties who received an inactivated influenza vaccine.

The chain recombines TRBV18 with TRBJ2-7, with D perhaps TRBD1 (5 bases). Germline lookup yields CDR1 KGHSH and CDR2 LQKENI. The CDR3 covers 14 residues. The V gene lost 0 bases and the J gene lost 4 bases, with 10 bases spanning the gap. The CDR3 spells CASSPPSGRYEQYF. As DNA, the CDR3 is TGTGCCAGCTCACCACCGTCAGGGCGGTACGAGCAGTACTTC.

This clonotype was found many times. In DNA, the CDR3 is TGCGCCAGCAGCTTGACTCTACGGGGGGTTCAGTACTTC. Its protein is CASSLTLRGVQYF. The gene calls are TRBV5-1 and TRBJ2-4; 7 nucleotides align to TRBD2. This CDR3 comprises 13 residues. The germline V gene has CDR1 SGHRS and CDR2 YFSETQ. The trim removed 1 base at V and 11 bases at J, leaving 6 bases unmatched.

The rearrangement uses TRBV10-3 and TRBJ2-5, with 7 bases identical to TRBD2. V trimming: 8 bases; J trimming: 5 bases; junction bases outside the gene matches: 8. Germline-derived CDR1 and CDR2 are ENHRY and SYGVKD. This CDR3 is 13 amino acids long. The CDR3 protein is CAIGGGSGETQYF. The DNA for the CDR3 is TGTGCCATCGGGGGGGGTTCTGGGGAGACCCAGTACTTC.

The chain joins TRBV3-1 to TRBJ2-1; 7 bases align to TRBD1. The CDR3 totals 15 residues. J gave up 9 bases and V 4 bases, and 12 bases lay outside the gene matches. Germline CDR1 LGHDT, CDR2 YNNKEL (reference sequence). The CDR3 reads CASSRQGPAFGEQFF. For the CDR3, the DNA is TGTGCCAGCAGCCGACAGGGCCCCGCTTTCGGTGAGCAGTTCTTC.

The chain combines TRBV20-1 with TRBJ2-4; no definite D call. The CDR3 has 15 residues. Per germline, CDR1 DFQATT and CDR2 SNEGSKA (reference sequence). The ends were cut back, 6 bases at V and 0 bases at J, with 15 bases in the middle. CDR3 coding DNA: TGCAGTGCATCCGACCCTCGGGTAGCCAAAAACATTCAGTACTTC. Its translation is CSASDPRVAKNIQYF.

The gene calls are TRBV27 and TRBJ1-2, with 7 bases identical to TRBD1. The V segment lost 7 bases and the J segment 3 bases; nucleotides outside the gene matches: 8. Germline V gene lookup returns CDR1 MNHEY and CDR2 SMNVEV (reference sequence). The CDR3 spans 14 residues. CDR3 sequence reads: CASKRQGGDYGYTF. The CDR3 DNA sequence: TGTGCCAGCAAAAGACAGGGCGGGGACTATGGCTACACCTTC.

The sample holds many counts of this clonotype. The chain joins TRBV4-3 to TRBJ2-1; no clear D gene. V was shortened by 4 bases and J by 2 bases, with 9 bases between the two germline ends. Germline CDR1 and CDR2: LGHNA and YSLEER. The CDR3 is 14 amino acids. CDR3 region: CASSPTRTYNEQFF. In DNA, the CDR3 is TGCGCCAGCAGCCCGACGCGAACCTACAATGAGCAGTTCTTC.

This clonotype occurred a few times. CDR3 DNA sequence: TGTGCCAGCAGTAGCCCAGTTTCTACCGGGGAGCTGTTTTTT. It translates to CASSSPVSTGELFF. The chain combines TRBV6-2 or TRBV6-3 with TRBJ2-2; D remains ambiguous. The V gene's germline CDR1 is MNHEY and CDR2 SVGEGT. CDR3 size: 14 residues. Trimming removed 5 bases at V and 5 bases at J, with 12 bases between.

This chain links TRBV12-3 or TRBV12-4 with TRBJ2-1; possible D gene TRBD1, 5 bases. This CDR3 region has 16 residues. Deletions cut 5 bases from V and 5 bases from J, with 19 bases between. The CDR3 nucleotides read TGTGCCAGCAGTGTCTACTTCCCCAGGGCCCACAATGAGCAGTTCTTC. Translated, it gives CASSVYFPRAHNEQFF.

V usage is TRBV7-8 and J usage is TRBJ1-5; possible D gene TRBD1, 5 bases. This CDR3 contains 15 residues. CDR1 is SGHVS, CDR2 FQNEAQ, per germline. V lost 1 base and J 2 bases, leaving 9 bases between the germline ends. CDR3 residues: CASSLEGRGNQPQHF. In nucleotides, the CDR3 is TGTGCCAGCAGCTTAGAGGGGAGGGGCAATCAGCCCCAGCATTTT.

This clonotype occurred a few times. The V gene is TRBV12-3 or TRBV12-4, the J gene TRBJ2-1; D may be TRBD1 (5 bases). Trimming left V 2 bases short and J 8 bases short, with 10 bases between. The CDR3 is 13 residues long. CDR3 amino acids: CASSLSQGDEQFF. For the CDR3, the DNA is TGTGCCAGCAGTTTAAGCCAGGGCGATGAGCAGTTCTTC.

V is TRBV4-1 and J is TRBJ2-7; 7 bases line up with TRBD1. V trimming: 5 bases; J trimming: 2 bases; junction bases outside the gene matches: 12. This CDR3 is 16 amino acids long. The V gene's germline CDR1 is MGHRA and CDR2 YSYEKL. CDR3 loop: CASSAPNRGRTYEQYF. For the CDR3, the DNA is TGCGCCAGCAGCGCCCCAAACAGGGGACGGACCTACGAGCAGTACTTC.

The chain joins TRBV3-1 to TRBJ2-2, with TRBD2 as a possible D gene (7 bases). V lost 7 bases, J lost 3 bases, and 12 bases lay in between. Per germline, CDR1 LGHDT and CDR2 YNNKEL (reference sequence). The CDR3 runs to 14 residues. CDR3 nucleotide sequence: TGTGCCAGCAACCGGGGGGCGGACACCGGGGAGCTGTTTTTT. This sequence encodes CASNRGADTGELFF.

The CDR3 here is CAWSPGTRDIRNTEAFF. CDR3 bases: TGTGCCTGGAGTCCAGGGACCCGAGACATCCGGAACACTGAAGCTTTCTTT. The chain couples TRBV30 to TRBJ1-1, with D tentatively TRBD1 (5 bases). Trimming removed 2 bases at V and 1 base at J, with 20 bases between. CDR3 length equals 17 residues. Germline V gene data show CDR1 as GTSNPN and CDR2 as SVGIG (reference sequence). The full variable domain, its missing parts supplied by reference TRBV30 and TRBJ1-1, is SQTIHQWPATLVQPVGSPLSLECTVEGTSNPNLYWYRQAAGRGLQLLFYSVGIGQISSEVPQNLSASRPQDRQFILSSKKLLLSDSGFYLCAWSPGTRDIRNTEAFFGQGTRLTVV.

The rearrangement joins TRBV18 to TRBJ2-7, with a tentative D call TRBD1 (5 bases). The length of the CDR3 is 16 residues. Per germline, CDR1 KGHSH and CDR2 LQKENI. V dropped 0 bases and J dropped 0 bases, with 12 bases sitting between them. The CDR3 is CASSPPGPVLSYEQYF. The DNA of the CDR3 is TGTGCCAGCTCACCACCGGGGCCGGTCCTCTCCTACGAGCAGTACTTC.

This clonotype was counted between two and nine times. The CDR3 DNA sequence: TGCGCCAGCAGCCAAGTTGGTGGGAGGGACTACAATGAGCAGTTCTTC. The encoded protein is CASSQVGGRDYNEQFF. This chain joins TRBV4-3 and TRBJ2-1; TRBD2 agrees at 7 bases. V lost 1 base and J lost 3; bases outside the gene matches: 6. The V gene's germline CDR1 is LGHNA and CDR2 YSLEER. This CDR3 is 16 amino acids long.

This rearrangement joins TRBV20-1 to TRBJ2-2; either TRBD1 or TRBD2 may supply D (7 bases each). The CDR3 consists of 15 residues. Per the germline V gene, CDR1 is DFQATT and CDR2 is SNEGSKA (reference sequence). V was cut by 0 bases and J by 8 bases, with 16 bases left in between. The CDR3 reads CSARDSTGREGELFF. The CDR3 nucleotides read TGCAGTGCTAGAGATTCGACAGGGAGGGAAGGGGAGCTGTTTTTT.